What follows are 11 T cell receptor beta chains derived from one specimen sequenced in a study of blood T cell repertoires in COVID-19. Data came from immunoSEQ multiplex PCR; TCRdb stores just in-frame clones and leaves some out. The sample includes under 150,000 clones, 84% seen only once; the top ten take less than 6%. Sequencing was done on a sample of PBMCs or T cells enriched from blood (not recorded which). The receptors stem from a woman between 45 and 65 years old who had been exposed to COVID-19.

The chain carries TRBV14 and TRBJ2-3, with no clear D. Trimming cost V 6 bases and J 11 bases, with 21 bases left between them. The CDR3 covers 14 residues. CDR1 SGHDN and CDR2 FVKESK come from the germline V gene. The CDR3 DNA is TGTGCCAGCAGGTCGAGCGTCGCATTCTCCGGGCAGTATTTT. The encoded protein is CASRSSVAFSGQYF.

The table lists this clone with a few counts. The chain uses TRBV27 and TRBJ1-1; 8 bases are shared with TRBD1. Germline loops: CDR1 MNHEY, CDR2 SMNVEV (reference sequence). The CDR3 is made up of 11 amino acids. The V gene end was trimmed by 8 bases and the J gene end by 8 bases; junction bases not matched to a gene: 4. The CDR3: CASADRVEAFF. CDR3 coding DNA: TGTGCCAGCGCGGACAGGGTAGAAGCTTTCTTT.

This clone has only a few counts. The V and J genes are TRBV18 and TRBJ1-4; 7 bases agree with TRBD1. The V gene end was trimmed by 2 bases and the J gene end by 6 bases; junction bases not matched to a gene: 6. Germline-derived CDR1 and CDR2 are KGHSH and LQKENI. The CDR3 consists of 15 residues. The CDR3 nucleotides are TGTGCCAGCTCACCATACCAGGGGGACGATGAAAAACTGTTTTTT. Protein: CASSPYQGDDEKLFF.

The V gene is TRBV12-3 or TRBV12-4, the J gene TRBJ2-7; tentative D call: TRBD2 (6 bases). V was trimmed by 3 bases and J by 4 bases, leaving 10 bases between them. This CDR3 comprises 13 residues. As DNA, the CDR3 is TGTGCCAGCAGTTTTAGCGGACCATACGAGCAGTACTTC. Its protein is CASSFSGPYEQYF.

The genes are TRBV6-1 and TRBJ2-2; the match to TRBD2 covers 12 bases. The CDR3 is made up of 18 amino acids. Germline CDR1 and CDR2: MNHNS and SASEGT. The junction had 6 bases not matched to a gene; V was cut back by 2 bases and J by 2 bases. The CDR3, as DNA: TGTGCCAGCAGTGAACCTTCAGGACTAGCGGGAAACACCGGGGAGCTGTTTTTT. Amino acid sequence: CASSEPSGLAGNTGELFF.

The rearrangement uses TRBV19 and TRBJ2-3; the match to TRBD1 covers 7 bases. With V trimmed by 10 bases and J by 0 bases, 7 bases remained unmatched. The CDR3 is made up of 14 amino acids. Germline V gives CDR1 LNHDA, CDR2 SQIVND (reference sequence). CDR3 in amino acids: CATMDRPSTDTQYF. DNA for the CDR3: TGTGCCACTATGGACAGGCCTAGCACAGATACGCAGTATTTT.

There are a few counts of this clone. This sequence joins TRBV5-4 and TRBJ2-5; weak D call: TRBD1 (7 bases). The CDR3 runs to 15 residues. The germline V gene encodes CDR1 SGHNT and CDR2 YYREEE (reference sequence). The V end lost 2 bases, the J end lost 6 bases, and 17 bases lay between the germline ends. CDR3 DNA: TGTGCCAGCAGCTTAAGACAGGGACTGAGGCAGACCCAGTACTTC. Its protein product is CASSLRQGLRQTQYF.

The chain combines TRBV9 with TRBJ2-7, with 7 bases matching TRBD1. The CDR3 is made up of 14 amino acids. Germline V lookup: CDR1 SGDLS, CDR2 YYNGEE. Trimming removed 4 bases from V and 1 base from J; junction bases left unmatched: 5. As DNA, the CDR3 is TGTGCCAGCAGCATGGGACAGCAATCCTACGAGCAGTACTTC. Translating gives CASSMGQQSYEQYF. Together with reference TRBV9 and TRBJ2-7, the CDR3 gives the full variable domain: DSGVTQTPKHLITATGQRVTLRCSPRSGDLSVYWYQQSLDQGLQFLIQYYNGEERAKGNILERFSAQQFPDLHSELNLSSLELGDSALYFCASSMGQQSYEQYFGPGTRLTVT.

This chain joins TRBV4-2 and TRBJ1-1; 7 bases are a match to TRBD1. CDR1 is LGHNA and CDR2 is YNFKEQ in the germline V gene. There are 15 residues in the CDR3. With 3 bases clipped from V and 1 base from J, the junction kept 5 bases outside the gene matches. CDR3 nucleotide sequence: TGTGCCAGCAGCCATCCGGACAGGTCGAACACTGAAGCTTTCTTT. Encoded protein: CASSHPDRSNTEAFF.

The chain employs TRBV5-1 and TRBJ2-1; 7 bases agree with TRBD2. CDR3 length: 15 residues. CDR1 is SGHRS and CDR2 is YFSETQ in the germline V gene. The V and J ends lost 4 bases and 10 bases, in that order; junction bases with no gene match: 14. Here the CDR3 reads CASSAPRGRSTEQFF. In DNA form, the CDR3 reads TGCGCCAGCAGCGCCCCCCGCGGGAGAAGTACCGAGCAGTTCTTC.

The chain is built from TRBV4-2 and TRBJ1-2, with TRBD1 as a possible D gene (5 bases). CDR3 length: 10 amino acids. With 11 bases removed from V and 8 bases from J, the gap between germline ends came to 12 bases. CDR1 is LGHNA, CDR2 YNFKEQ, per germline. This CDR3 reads CAAGHGGYTF. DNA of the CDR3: TGTGCCGCAGGGCATGGGGGCTACACCTTC.